The sequence of this T cell receptor beta chain was determined in a study of Graves' ophthalmopathy and Graves' hyperthyroidism. Notes on the study in general: With less than 90% sensitivity and roughly 76% specificity, a 13-signature model separated ophthalmopathy from stable hyperthyroidism. The model's prediction of ophthalmopathy progression had roughly 70% sensitivity and roughly 77% specificity.

As the template, RNA transcripts were used to amplify TCR beta CDR3 regions. The authors performed first-round RT-PCR with HTBI primers and then a second-round multiplex PCR. TCRdb reprocessed the multiplex PCR reads with MiXCR, giving one entry per CDR3 protein. The profile shows about 1.1 million distinct CDR3 sequences, approximately 35% of them singletons. This clonotype was picked up one time. Its target is not known. Material: peripheral blood or thyroid tissue (not recorded which). The clonotype was recovered from an adult man with Graves' hyperthyroidism.

The CDR3 DNA sequence: TGTGCCAGCCAGCCCCTGACGGCGAACACCGGGGAGCTGTTTTTT. As protein: CASQPLTANTGELFF. This chain joins TRBV2 and TRBJ2-2, with D unclear. Trimming removed 8 bases from V and 0 bases from J, with 13 bases in between. Germline CDR1 reads SNHLY; CDR2 reads FYNNEI. This CDR3 is built from 15 residues. The whole variable domain, remainder taken from reference TRBV2 and TRBJ2-2, is EPEVTQTPSHQVTQMGQEVILRCVPISNHLYFYWYRQILGQKVEFLVSFYNNEISEKSEIFDDQFSVERPDGSNFTLKIRSTKLEDSAMYFCASQPLTANTGELFFGEGSRLTVL.